This TCR beta chain was recorded in a study of regulatory T cells in long-lasting Graves disease. This clonotype was counted between two and nine times. Relying on iRepertoire HTBI primers and Arm-PCR of CDR3 regions, the team built TCR beta libraries. In TCRdb, the multiplex PCR reads were re-called with MiXCR into one record per CDR3 protein. Found here are roughly 400,000 distinct CDR3 sequences, about 15% of them singletons; the top ten hold about 25%. The CDR3 consists of 15 residues. Germline-derived CDR1 and CDR2 are SQVTM and ANQGSEA. V was cut by 0 bases and J by 2 bases, with 10 bases left in between. The time point: newly diagnosed GD, antithyroid drugs for less than 3 months. Preparation of the TCR library used RNA extracted from PBMCs. This same sample was also taken into another study, of T cells in Graves' hyperthyroidism and ophthalmopathy.

The source is a woman in her late teens or twenties with Graves disease. The sequences come from peripheral blood mononuclear cells (PBMCs), collected at new diagnosis, from a patient treated with antithyroid drugs. The V and J genes are TRBV29-1 and TRBJ2-2, with no clear D. CDR3 sequence (DNA): TGCAGCGTTGAAGAGTCGGCGAGCAACACCGGGGAGCTGTTTTTT. This translates into CSVEESASNTGELFF.